One sample yielded the 26 T cell receptor beta chains listed below, sequenced in a study of blood T cell repertoires in COVID-19. Libraries were prepared by immunoSEQ multiplex PCR; TCRdb keeps only in-frame clonotypes and omits some of them. The repertoire includes 270,000 or so clones, roughly 84% of them detected once, and 2.5% to 3.5% sits in the top ten. The sequenced sample was peripheral blood. These receptors were taken from a woman aged 18-29 years with acute or convalescent COVID-19.

The chain employs TRBV28 and TRBJ2-7, with 9 bases aligning to TRBD2. The germline gives CDR1 MDHEN, CDR2 SYDVKM. This CDR3 has 17 residues. V was pared by 3 bases and J by 5 bases, with 14 bases of the junction left unmatched. The CDR3 loop is CASSFFLGSGSNHEQYF. The CDR3 coding sequence is TGTGCCAGCAGTTTTTTTTTGGGTAGCGGGAGTAACCACGAGCAGTACTTC. Supplemented by reference TRBV28 and TRBJ2-7, the full variable domain reads DVKVTQSSRYLVKRTGEKVFLECVQDMDHENMFWYRQDPGLGLRLIYFSYDVKMKEKGDIPEGYSVSREKKERFSLILESASTNQTSMYLCASSFFLGSGSNHEQYFGPGTRLTVT.

V is TRBV10-3 and J is TRBJ2-2; 14 nucleotides align to TRBD2. Per germline, CDR1 ENHRY and CDR2 SYGVKD. With 3 bases clipped from V and 6 bases from J, the junction kept 6 bases outside the gene matches. This CDR3 comprises 17 residues. The CDR3 reads CAISDGTSGSEAGELFF. The CDR3 nucleotides are TGTGCCATCAGTGACGGGACTAGCGGGAGCGAGGCCGGGGAGCTGTTTTTT.

The V and J genes are TRBV7-2 and TRBJ2-7; TRBD2 matches at 8 bases. CDR1 is SGHTA and CDR2 is FQGNSA in the germline V gene. This CDR3 comprises 15 residues. The V segment lost 7 bases and the J segment 7 bases; nucleotides outside the gene matches: 15. The CDR3: CASTESSGRAGEQYF. The CDR3, as DNA: TGTGCCAGCACCGAGTCATCCGGGAGGGCCGGGGAGCAGTACTTC.

This clone was observed a single time. The gene calls are TRBV18 and TRBJ2-5; D gene uncertain. Germline CDR1 is KGHSH and CDR2 is LQKENI. There are 12 residues in the CDR3. Trimming removed 6 bases at V and 0 bases at J, with 5 bases between. The CDR3 sequence: CASSLYQETQYF. CDR3 nucleotide sequence: TGTGCCAGCTCTCTGTACCAAGAGACCCAGTACTTC.

J is TRBJ1-2 and V is TRBV30; D is unclear. Germline CDR1 and CDR2: GTSNPN and SVGIG (reference sequence). V lost 2 bases and J 4 bases, leaving 5 bases between the germline ends. There are 11 residues in the CDR3. The CDR3 sequence: CAWSLSYGYTF. The DNA for the CDR3 is TGTGCCTGGAGTCTTAGCTATGGCTACACCTTC.

This chain links TRBV12-1 with TRBJ2-1; the table's D call, TRBD2, has no DNA check behind it. TRBV12-1 is tagged as a pseudogene. This CDR3 is built from 17 residues. The CDR3, as DNA: TGTGCCAGCAGCCACCTACTTACTAGCGGGAGGGCCAATGAGCAGTTCTTC. Its protein is CASSHLLTSGRANEQFF.

The chain couples TRBV24-1 to TRBJ2-3; D ambiguous. The CDR3 totals 16 residues. V was trimmed by 5 bases and J by 6 bases, leaving 20 bases between them. In germline, CDR1 is KGHDR, CDR2 SFDVKD. CDR3 in amino acids: CATSGSMNLPHDTQYF. In nucleotides, the CDR3 is TGTGCCACCAGTGGGTCCATGAACCTACCCCATGATACGCAGTATTTT.

The chain is built from TRBV5-1 and TRBJ2-7; 12 bases line up with TRBD1. The CDR3 extends over 14 amino acids. The trim removed 7 bases at V and 6 bases at J, leaving 8 bases unmatched. Germline loops: CDR1 SGHRS, CDR2 YFSETQ. The chain's CDR3 is CASGTGTGGREQYF. CDR3 sequence (DNA): TGCGCCAGCGGTACCGGGACAGGGGGCCGCGAGCAGTACTTC.

This chain connects TRBV4-3 to TRBJ1-3, with D possibly matching TRBD1 (5 bases). The germline V gene encodes CDR1 LGHNA and CDR2 YSLEER. The CDR3 is 15 residues long. With 0 bases removed from V and 5 bases from J, the gap between germline ends came to 11 bases. This chain's CDR3 is CASSQDRAGRNTIYF. The DNA of the CDR3 is TGCGCCAGCAGCCAAGATCGGGCAGGGAGAAACACCATATATTTT.

The CDR3 DNA reads TGTGCCAGCAGCTTACAGGGGAGCGATGAGCAGTTCTTC. Translated: CASSLQGSDEQFF. This rearrangement joins TRBV5-4 to TRBJ2-1; 7 bases align to TRBD1. This CDR3 is 13 amino acids long. The germline CDR1 and CDR2 sequences are SGHNT and YYREEE (reference sequence). The J segment lost 8 bases and the V segment lost 2 bases, leaving 4 bases of the junction unmatched.

The chain recombines TRBV7-8 with TRBJ1-5; 7 positions agree with TRBD1. Germline CDR1 SGHVS, CDR2 FQNEAQ. V lost 1 base to trimming and J lost 6 bases; unmatched junction nucleotides: 9. The CDR3 is 16 amino acids. CDR3 nucleotide sequence: TGTGCCAGCAGCTTAGTCGGAACAGGGGCCACTCAGCCCCAGCATTTT. It encodes CASSLVGTGATQPQHF.

The J gene is TRBJ1-5, the V gene TRBV7-8; 8 nucleotides agree with TRBD1. V was pared by 0 bases and J by 5 bases, with 6 bases of the junction left unmatched. Per the germline V gene, CDR1 is SGHVS and CDR2 is FQNEAQ. The CDR3 sequence is 16 residues long. In DNA form, the CDR3 reads TGTGCCAGCAGCTTAGCGAGGACAGGGCGGGATCAGCCCCAGCATTTT. It is translated as CASSLARTGRDQPQHF.

CDR3 nucleotides: TGTGCCAGCAGTTTGTCTAGCCCGGTCAATGAGCAGTTCTTC. This sequence encodes CASSLSSPVNEQFF. This chain uses TRBV27 with TRBJ2-1; weak D call: TRBD2 (5 bases). The CDR3 is 14 amino acids. V lost 3 bases, J lost 6 bases, and 12 bases lay in between. Germline V lookup: CDR1 MNHEY, CDR2 SMNVEV (reference sequence).

DNA for the CDR3: TGTGCCACCAGTGACCCAACTAGCGGGAGGGCCGGTGAGCAGTTCTTC. The encoded protein is CATSDPTSGRAGEQFF. The rearrangement links TRBV24-1 to TRBJ2-1, with TRBD2 identical over 13 bases. The J segment lost 9 bases and the V segment lost 4 bases, leaving 8 bases of the junction unmatched. CDR3 length: 16 residues. Germline V gives CDR1 KGHDR, CDR2 SFDVKD.

The chain links TRBV27 to TRBJ1-5; 7 bases agree with TRBD1. Germline V gives CDR1 MNHEY, CDR2 SMNVEV (reference sequence). The CDR3 runs 15 residues. The V gene end was trimmed by 3 bases and the J gene end by 3 bases; junction bases not matched to a gene: 5. The CDR3 spells CASSFTGAYNQPQHF. For the CDR3, the DNA is TGTGCCAGCAGTTTCACAGGGGCCTACAATCAGCCCCAGCATTTT.

This clone was seen once. The chain is built from TRBV29-1 and TRBJ2-5; D is unresolved. Between the trimmed V and J ends, which lost 2 bases and 0 bases, there was a span of 4 bases. Germline V gives CDR1 SQVTM, CDR2 ANQGSEA. CDR3 size: 12 residues. The CDR3 coding sequence is TGCAGCGTTGAATTTAACCAAGAGACCCAGTACTTC. Translated, it gives CSVEFNQETQYF.

The gene calls are TRBV7-2 and TRBJ2-5; the match to TRBD2 covers 7 bases. Germline trimming cut 1 base from V and 4 bases from J; bases unmatched to any gene: 6. Germline CDR1 and CDR2: SGHTA and FQGNSA. The CDR3 loop spans 15 amino acids. CDR3 in DNA: TGTGCCAGCAGCTTAGTGGCGGGAGAGGGAGAGACCCAGTACTTC. It translates to CASSLVAGEGETQYF.

As concerns this clone: The junction does not match germline at one end; this may be a read error. J is TRBJ2-2 and V is TRBV7-7; a weak D match, TRBD1 (6 bases). The CDR3 contains 16 residues. Germline CDR1 reads SSHAT; CDR2 reads FNYEAQ (reference sequence). CDR3 sequence reads: CASSLAFQGRTGELFF. Here the CDR3 DNA reads TGTGCTAGCAGCTTAGCGTTCCAGGGGAGAACCGGGGAGCTGTTTTTT.

This clone came up a few times. The chain recombines TRBV6-5 with TRBJ2-4; D is perhaps TRBD2 (6 bases). The ends were cut back, 2 bases at V and 0 bases at J, with 8 bases in the middle. Germline values: CDR1 MNHEY, CDR2 SVGAGI. The CDR3 consists of 15 residues. CDR3 amino acids: CASSYVAVAKNIQYF. DNA of the CDR3: TGTGCCAGCAGTTACGTAGCGGTAGCCAAAAACATTCAGTACTTC.

The V gene is TRBV5-1, the J gene TRBJ2-1; a weak D match, TRBD2 (7 bases). Germline CDR1 reads SGHRS; CDR2 reads YFSETQ. V was clipped by 3 bases and J by 7 bases, with 17 bases between them. The CDR3 runs to 15 residues. The CDR3 sequence is CASSWGGGQSNEQFF. The CDR3 bases are TGCGCCAGCAGCTGGGGGGGCGGACAATCGAATGAGCAGTTCTTC.

In DNA form, the CDR3 reads TGTGCCAGCAGTACCGGGACAGGGGGATCACCCCTCCACTTT. Residues: CASSTGTGGSPLHF. V and J are TRBV28 and TRBJ1-6, with TRBD1 identical over 11 bases. Germline CDR1 reads MDHEN; CDR2 reads SYDVKM. CDR3 length: 14 residues. J lost 10 bases, V lost 5 bases, and 4 bases had no gene match.

The CDR3: CAWSTDRDEQYF. As DNA, the CDR3 is TGTGCCTGGAGTACCGACAGGGACGAGCAGTACTTC. The V and J genes are TRBV30 and TRBJ2-7, with 7 bases identical to TRBD1. Trimming took 2 bases from V and 5 from J; bases not matched to a gene: 3. The germline V gene has CDR1 GTSNPN and CDR2 SVGIG (reference sequence). CDR3 length: 12 amino acids.

The chain carries TRBV24-1 and TRBJ2-1; 11 nucleotides align to TRBD2. This CDR3 region has 16 residues. Germline loops: CDR1 KGHDR, CDR2 SFDVKD. V lost 3 bases, J lost 8 bases, and 8 bases stayed unmatched. CDR3 nucleotide sequence: TGTGCCACCAGTGATCCCGGGACTAGCGGAAGGGATGAGCAGTTCTTC. Translated: CATSDPGTSGRDEQFF.

The genes are TRBV5-4 and TRBJ2-7, with a tentative D call TRBD2 (7 bases). The V end was cut by 2 bases, the J end by 3 bases, with 12 bases between. Germline CDR1 SGHNT, CDR2 YYREEE (reference sequence). This CDR3 has 14 residues. The CDR3 DNA follows: TGTGCCAGCAGCTTCCGGGGGGCGGACTACGAGCAGTACTTC. It is translated as CASSFRGADYEQYF.

This sequence joins TRBV9 and TRBJ1-1, with a tentative D call TRBD1 (6 bases). CDR1 and CDR2 from the germline V gene are SGDLS and YYNGEE. The CDR3 covers 12 residues. The V end was cut by 4 bases, the J end by 7 bases, with 11 bases between. CDR3: CASSPGTLEAFF. Here the CDR3 DNA reads TGTGCCAGCAGCCCAGGGACACTTGAAGCTTTCTTT.

The chain is built from TRBV4-3 and TRBJ1-3, with 8 bases identical to TRBD1. The V and J ends lost 0 bases and 5 bases, in that order; junction bases with no gene match: 6. The CDR3 has 16 residues. Germline assignment: CDR1 LGHNA and CDR2 YSLEER. CDR3 DNA: TGCGCCAGCAGCCAAGATAGGGGACAGGATAGAAACACCATATATTTT. Translation: CASSQDRGQDRNTIYF.